One and the same sample provided the 4 T cell receptor beta chains below, sequenced in a study of T cell changes during pregnancy in multiple sclerosis. The assay was immunoSEQ multiplex PCR, and TCRdb's table has in-frame clones only and misses some. The data show tens of thousands of clones, under 95% seen once. The sequencing here drew on peripheral blood, taken in the third trimester of pregnancy. These TCRs come from a female donor in good health, enrolled as a control in a pregnancy study.

V gene TRBV1 combines with J gene TRBJ1-5; the table's TRBD1 call for D was not verified on the DNA. TRBV1 counts as a pseudogene. The CDR3 is 16 amino acids. The CDR3 here is CTSSQDPGQKGGPQHF. The CDR3 nucleotides are TGCACCAGCAGCCAAGATCCCGGACAGAAGGGTGGGCCCCAGCATTTT.

The chain combines TRBV10-3 with TRBJ1-4; tentatively, D is TRBD1 (5 bases). Trimming cost V 2 bases and J 7 bases, with 14 bases left between them. CDR1 is ENHRY, CDR2 SYGVKD, per germline. The CDR3 spans 15 residues. This CDR3 reads CAISERRGGGEKLFF. CDR3 nucleotides: TGTGCCATCAGTGAGAGGAGGGGCGGTGGTGAAAAACTGTTTTTT.

V is TRBV23-1 and J is TRBJ1-5; D uncertain. TRBV23-1 is marked as an open reading frame, function uncertain. The germline V and J ends were trimmed by 4 bases and 6 bases, with 10 bases remaining between them. This CDR3 is built from 13 residues. Here the CDR3 reads CASSREFRQPQHF. The CDR3 DNA reads TGCGCCAGCAGTCGGGAGTTTCGTCAGCCCCAGCATTTT.

This chain joins TRBV30 and TRBJ1-6, with a tentative D call TRBD1 (6 bases). V was pared by 4 bases and J by 5 bases, with 12 bases between. The CDR3 has 14 residues. CDR1 GTSNPN and CDR2 SVGIG come from the germline V gene (reference sequence). CDR3 in DNA: TGTGCCTGGAATACGAGGGACAATAATTCACCCCTCCACTTT. This sequence encodes CAWNTRDNNSPLHF.